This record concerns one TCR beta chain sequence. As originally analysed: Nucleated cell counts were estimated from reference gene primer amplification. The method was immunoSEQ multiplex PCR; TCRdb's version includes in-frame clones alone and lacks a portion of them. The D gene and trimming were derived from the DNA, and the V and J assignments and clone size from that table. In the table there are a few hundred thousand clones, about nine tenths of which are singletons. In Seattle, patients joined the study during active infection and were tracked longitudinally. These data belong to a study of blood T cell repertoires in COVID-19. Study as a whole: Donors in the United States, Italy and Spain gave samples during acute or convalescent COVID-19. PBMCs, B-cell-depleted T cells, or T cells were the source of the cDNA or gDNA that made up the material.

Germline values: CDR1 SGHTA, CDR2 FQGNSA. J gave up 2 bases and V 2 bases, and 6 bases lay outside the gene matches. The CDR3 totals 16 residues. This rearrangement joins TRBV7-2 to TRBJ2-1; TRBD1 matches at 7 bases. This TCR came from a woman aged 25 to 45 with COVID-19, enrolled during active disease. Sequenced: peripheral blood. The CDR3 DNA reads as TGTGCCAGCAGCTTAACCCGACAGGGCCCCTACAATGAGCAGTTCTTC. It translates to CASSLTRQGPYNEQFF.